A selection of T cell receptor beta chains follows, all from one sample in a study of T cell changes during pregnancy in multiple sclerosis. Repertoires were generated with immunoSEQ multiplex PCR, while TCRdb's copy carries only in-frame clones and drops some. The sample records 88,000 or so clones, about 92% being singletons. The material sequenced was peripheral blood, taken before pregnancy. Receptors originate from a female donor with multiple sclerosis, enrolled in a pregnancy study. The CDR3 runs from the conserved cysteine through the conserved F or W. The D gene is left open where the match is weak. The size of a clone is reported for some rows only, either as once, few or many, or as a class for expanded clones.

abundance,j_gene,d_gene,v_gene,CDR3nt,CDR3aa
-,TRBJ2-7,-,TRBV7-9,TGTGCCAGCAGCCCGACCGGGACTCTAGGCTACGAGCAGTACTTC,CASSPTGTLGYEQYF
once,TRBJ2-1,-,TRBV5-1,TGCGCCAGCAGCTTAGCCCTAGCGATCCACAATGAGCAGTTCTTC,CASSLALAIHNEQFF
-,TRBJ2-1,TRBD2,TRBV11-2,TGTGCCAGCAGCACAAGCGGGGGGCAGGATGAGCAGTTCTTC,CASSTSGGQDEQFF
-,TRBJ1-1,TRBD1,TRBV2,TGTGCCAGCAGTTCTCAACCGGACAGGGCGACCACTGAAGCTTTCTTT,CASSSQPDRATTEAFF
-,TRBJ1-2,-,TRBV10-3,TGTGCCATCAGCCCTGTTAACTATGGCTACACCTTC,CAISPVNYGYTF
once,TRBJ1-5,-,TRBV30,TGTGCCTGGAGTTCCCCGGGGATTAGCAATCAGCCCCAGCATTTT,CAWSSPGISNQPQHF
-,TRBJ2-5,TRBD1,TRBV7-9,TGTGCCAGCAGCTCCGACAGGGGGACCCAGTACTTC,CASSSDRGTQYF
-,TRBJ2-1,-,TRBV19,TGTGCCAGTAGTATAGCCCCGGAGAATGAGCAGTTCTTC,CASSIAPENEQFF
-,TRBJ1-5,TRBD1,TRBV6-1,TGTGCCAGCAGTGGCTACACAGGGGTCGGCAATCAGCCCCAGCATTTT,CASSGYTGVGNQPQHF
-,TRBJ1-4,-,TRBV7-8,TGTGCCAGCAGCATTATGACAGGTGCAACTAATGAAAAACTGTTTTTT,CASSIMTGATNEKLFF
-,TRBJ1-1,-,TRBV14,TGTGCCAGCAGCCACCCCTCGGGTGAAGCTTTCTTT,CASSHPSGEAFF
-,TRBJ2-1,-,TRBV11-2,TGTGCCAGCAGCCAGTCCCACCCCAATGAGCAGTTCTTC,CASSQSHPNEQFF
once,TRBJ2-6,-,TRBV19,TGTGCCAGTACCCAGGGCCTCTCTGGGGCCAACGTCCTGACTTTC,CASTQGLSGANVLTF
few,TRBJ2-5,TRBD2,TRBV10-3,TGTGCCATCAGTGAGTCGGGGTCGCAGGGAGGGAAAGAGACCCAGTACTTC,CAISESGSQGGKETQYF
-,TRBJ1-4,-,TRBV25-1,TGTGCCAGCAGTGAATGGTCAGGGGCCGAAAAACTGTTTTTT,CASSEWSGAEKLFF
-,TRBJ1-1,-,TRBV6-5,TGTGCCAGCAGTTATGTGGGGGGTCGGGACACTGAAGCTTTCTTT,CASSYVGGRDTEAFF
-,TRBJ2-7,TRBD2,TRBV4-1,TGCGCCAGCAGCCAAGCCTCCAGCGGGGGGGTCTACGAGCAGTACTTC,CASSQASSGGVYEQYF
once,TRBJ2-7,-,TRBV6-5,TGTGCCAGCAGTTTGGACACGAGCTCCTACGAGCAGTACTTC,CASSLDTSSYEQYF
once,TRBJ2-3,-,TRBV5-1,TGCGCCAGCAGCTCGGGAGCTCTTGGCACAGATACGCAGTATTTT,CASSSGALGTDTQYF
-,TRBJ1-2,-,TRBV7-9,TGTGCCAGCAGCTTAGACAGGGCTGGCTACACCTTC,CASSLDRAGYTF
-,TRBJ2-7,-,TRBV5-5,TGTGCCAGCAGCTTCAGATCCTACGAGCAGTACTTC,CASSFRSYEQYF
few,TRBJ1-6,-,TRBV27,TGTGCCAGCAGTTTAGGACAGAACAATTCACCCCTCCACTTT,CASSLGQNNSPLHF
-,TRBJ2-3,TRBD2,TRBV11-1,TGTGCCAGCAGCTTAGTTACCGGGGGGGCTTACGGAGATACGCAGTATTTT,CASSLVTGGAYGDTQYF
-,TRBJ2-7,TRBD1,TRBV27,TGTGCCAGCAGCCTTTTGGCTGGACAGGGACTCGAGCAGTACTTC,CASSLLAGQGLEQYF
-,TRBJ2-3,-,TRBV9,TGTGCCAGCAGCGCCTCCCCTGATACGCAGTATTTT,CASSASPDTQYF
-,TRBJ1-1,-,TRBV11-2,TGTGCCAGCAGCCGTGGCCTACTCAGGGAACGGGACACTGAAGCTTTCTTT,CASSRGLLRERDTEAFF